These T cell receptor beta chains were read from a single sample in a study of cytomegalovirus exposure and HLA in healthy donors. Assay: immunoSEQ multiplex PCR; the TCRdb copy retains only in-frame clones and omits some. Of approximately 86,000 clones listed, around three quarters are singletons. The source material was PBMCs. These receptor sequences come from a middle-aged man in good health and CMV-seronegative. CDR3s include the opening cysteine and the closing phenylalanine or tryptophan. Each record gives: D gene, clone size, V gene, J gene, CDR3 DNA, CDR3 protein. The D gene is left open where the match is weak. Size is omitted from some rows. Given values are once, few, many or a class for expanded clones.

d_call: NA
clone_size: NA
v_call: TRBV27
j_call: TRBJ1-5
cdr3_nt: TGTGCCAGCAGTTTCCCTAGGCAGCCCCAGCATTTT
cdr3_aa: CASSFPRQPQHF

d_call: TRBD1
clone_size: once
v_call: TRBV6-1
j_call: TRBJ1-2
cdr3_nt: TGTGCCAGCAGTACGGACAGGGGGCTGGGCTACACCTTC
cdr3_aa: CASSTDRGLGYTF

d_call: TRBD1
clone_size: NA
v_call: TRBV2
j_call: TRBJ1-4
cdr3_nt: TGTGCCAGCACCACGGGACAGACTAATGAAAAACTGTTTTTT
cdr3_aa: CASTTGQTNEKLFF

d_call: TRBD1
clone_size: NA
v_call: TRBV9
j_call: TRBJ2-2
cdr3_nt: TGTGCCAGCAGTGCCACGACAGGGATGACCGGGGAGCTGTTTTTT
cdr3_aa: CASSATTGMTGELFF

d_call: NA
clone_size: NA
v_call: TRBV6-6
j_call: TRBJ2-2
cdr3_nt: TGTGCCAGCAGACGGGGGAATATCGGGGAGCTGTTTTTT
cdr3_aa: CASRRGNIGELFF

d_call: TRBD2
clone_size: NA
v_call: TRBV25-1
j_call: TRBJ2-1
cdr3_nt: TGTGCCAGCAGTGAGGGGCGGGGGATTAACAATGAGCAGTTCTTC
cdr3_aa: CASSEGRGINNEQFF

d_call: NA
clone_size: NA
v_call: TRBV28
j_call: TRBJ1-2
cdr3_nt: TGTGCCAGCAGGGACCCAGGGGAGGGTGGCTACACCTTC
cdr3_aa: CASRDPGEGGYTF

d_call: NA
clone_size: NA
v_call: TRBV27
j_call: TRBJ2-1
cdr3_nt: TGTGCCAGCAGTTTCCCTAGAGCCCCCTACAATGAGCAGTTCTTC
cdr3_aa: CASSFPRAPYNEQFF

d_call: TRBD2
clone_size: NA
v_call: TRBV5-1
j_call: TRBJ2-3
cdr3_nt: TGCGCCAGCAGCCTCAGACTAGCGGGGTTAAGCACAGATACGCAGTATTTT
cdr3_aa: CASSLRLAGLSTDTQYF

d_call: NA
clone_size: NA
v_call: TRBV4-1
j_call: TRBJ1-4
cdr3_nt: TGCGCCAGCAGCCACCAGGCAAGAGAAAAACTGTTTTTT
cdr3_aa: CASSHQAREKLFF

d_call: NA
clone_size: NA
v_call: TRBV11-2
j_call: TRBJ1-1
cdr3_nt: TGTGCCAGCAGCTTAGTGGGGGGGGTTGAAGCTTTCTTT
cdr3_aa: CASSLVGGVEAFF

d_call: TRBD1
clone_size: NA
v_call: TRBV5-4
j_call: TRBJ1-2
cdr3_nt: TGTGCCAGCAGCTTGGTGGCAGGGGGCCTCTATGGCTACACCTTC
cdr3_aa: CASSLVAGGLYGYTF

d_call: TRBD1
clone_size: NA
v_call: TRBV7-8
j_call: TRBJ2-1
cdr3_nt: TGTGCCAGCAGCGCTCCAGGGGGATATCACAATGAGCAGTTCTTC
cdr3_aa: CASSAPGGYHNEQFF

d_call: NA
clone_size: NA
v_call: TRBV6-5
j_call: TRBJ1-6
cdr3_nt: TGTGCCAGCAGTTACGGGTTTTACAGTTCAAATTCACCCCTCCACTTT
cdr3_aa: CASSYGFYSSNSPLHF

d_call: TRBD2
clone_size: NA
v_call: TRBV6-4
j_call: TRBJ2-1
cdr3_nt: TGTGCCAGCAGCGGGACTAGCGGGGGGGCGGAGCAGTTCTTC
cdr3_aa: CASSGTSGGAEQFF

d_call: NA
clone_size: NA
v_call: TRBV5-1
j_call: TRBJ2-4
cdr3_nt: TGCGCCAGCAGCTTTGGAGGGTTGCCACAAGGGCCCAAAAACATTCAGTACTTC
cdr3_aa: CASSFGGLPQGPKNIQYF

d_call: NA
clone_size: NA
v_call: TRBV11-2
j_call: TRBJ2-7
cdr3_nt: TGTGCCAGCAGCTTATCGGGCAGCGGCTACGAGCAGTACTTC
cdr3_aa: CASSLSGSGYEQYF

d_call: TRBD1
clone_size: NA
v_call: TRBV25-1
j_call: TRBJ2-2
cdr3_nt: TGTGCCAGCAGCAACGACAGGGGGCGCGTCGGGGAGCTGTTTTTT
cdr3_aa: CASSNDRGRVGELFF

d_call: NA
clone_size: few
v_call: TRBV5-1
j_call: TRBJ2-7
cdr3_nt: TGCGCCAGCAGCTTTTCCCGTTTCGACTTAAGCTCCTACGAGCAGTACTTC
cdr3_aa: CASSFSRFDLSSYEQYF

d_call: NA
clone_size: NA
v_call: TRBV11-2
j_call: TRBJ2-5
cdr3_nt: TGTGCCAGCAGCTTAGTAGCGCGGCTTGCAGAGACCCAGTACTTC
cdr3_aa: CASSLVARLAETQYF

d_call: NA
clone_size: NA
v_call: TRBV27
j_call: TRBJ2-7
cdr3_nt: TGTGCCAGCAGTTTTAGGGCGGGGTACTCCTACGAGCAGTACTTC
cdr3_aa: CASSFRAGYSYEQYF

d_call: NA
clone_size: NA
v_call: TRBV27
j_call: TRBJ1-3
cdr3_nt: TGTGCCAGCAGCCCCGGGACAATGAACACCATATATTTT
cdr3_aa: CASSPGTMNTIYF

d_call: NA
clone_size: NA
v_call: TRBV4-3
j_call: TRBJ1-5
cdr3_nt: TGCGCCAGCAGCCAACACAGTAGCAATCAGCCCCAGCATTTT
cdr3_aa: CASSQHSSNQPQHF

d_call: TRBD2
clone_size: NA
v_call: TRBV5-1
j_call: TRBJ2-3
cdr3_nt: TGCGCCAGCAGCTCCCAGCGGGGGACCACAGATACGCAGTATTTT
cdr3_aa: CASSSQRGTTDTQYF

d_call: TRBD1
clone_size: few
v_call: TRBV4-3
j_call: TRBJ1-1
cdr3_nt: TGCGCCAGCAGCCAACCGGGACAGACCAATGTGGCTTTCTTT
cdr3_aa: CASSQPGQTNVAFF

d_call: NA
clone_size: NA
v_call: TRBV29-1
j_call: TRBJ1-2
cdr3_nt: TGCAGCGTTGAAGGGTCAGGGCGTGGCTACACCTTC
cdr3_aa: CSVEGSGRGYTF

d_call: NA
clone_size: NA
v_call: TRBV28
j_call: TRBJ1-3
cdr3_nt: TGTGCCAGCAGTTGGGACACCACTACTGGAAACACCATATATTTT
cdr3_aa: CASSWDTTTGNTIYF

d_call: TRBD1
clone_size: NA
v_call: TRBV19
j_call: TRBJ1-3
cdr3_nt: TGTGCCAGTAGTATGAGAGGGGGCCTTGGAAACACCATATATTTT
cdr3_aa: CASSMRGGLGNTIYF

d_call: TRBD1
clone_size: once
v_call: TRBV5-1
j_call: TRBJ1-5
cdr3_nt: TGCGCCAGCAGCTTGGGGACAGGTCCCAATCAGCCCCAGCATTTT
cdr3_aa: CASSLGTGPNQPQHF

d_call: NA
clone_size: NA
v_call: TRBV6-5
j_call: TRBJ2-1
cdr3_nt: TGTGCCAGCAGTTACGTGCCGGGTGGGAATGAGCAGTTCTTC
cdr3_aa: CASSYVPGGNEQFF